This TCR beta chain comes out of a study of control samples from healthy donors and cancer patients. Some clones are missing from TCRdb's copy, which holds only in-frame ones; the method was immunoSEQ multiplex PCR. The repertoire holds fewer than 200,000 clones, with 85% to 95% as singletons. The TCR was taken from a man aged 18 to 30 in good health. The specimen sequenced was blood.

The CDR3 sequence: CASSQDTQGNEQFF. As DNA, the CDR3 is TGTGCCAGCAGCCAAGATACCCAGGGGAATGAGCAGTTCTTC. V gene TRBV3-1 (or the pseudogene TRBV3-2) combines with J gene TRBJ2-1, with a weak D call TRBD1 (6 bases). Germline CDR1 LGHDT, CDR2 YNNKEL (reference sequence). Between the trimmed V and J ends, which lost 0 bases and 7 bases, there was a span of 10 bases. This CDR3 contains 14 residues.